This TCR beta chain was documented in a study of tumor-infiltrating lymphocytes in primary liver carcinoma. TCR beta cDNA was prepared out of roughly 0.5 ug total RNA by means of a constant-region primer. Library construction for TCR beta comprised three nested multiplex PCR rounds performed with slightly modified ARM-PCR. The first two PCR rounds used TRBV1-TRBV30 primers with a Cbeta primer, roughly 10 cycles each. TCRdb redid the calling of the multiplex PCR reads with MiXCR, one entry per CDR3 protein. The data show under 130,000 distinct CDR3 sequences, roughly 80% seen once. DNA and RNA were both co-extracted from approximately 20-30 mg of bulk tissue that had not been sorted. Germline V gene data show CDR1 as SQVTM and CDR2 as ANQGSEA. The CDR3 spans 14 residues.

This receptor was taken from a middle-aged man with primary liver carcinoma and hepatitis B virus infection. The sample taken for sequencing was liver tumor tissue from sampling region 3. The subset was: tumor region T3, left-lateral pole. The J gene is TRBJ2-4, the V gene TRBV29-1; 13 positions agree with TRBD2. CDR3 DNA: TGCAGTGGGCAAGGACTAGCGGGAGTAGGTGAGCAGTACTTC. Translated: CSGQGLAGVGEQYF.